The rows below give T cell receptor beta chains drawn from one sample of a study of metastatic and nonmetastatic thyroid tumors. Using MiXCR, TCRdb reanalyzed the PCR reads. The data hold roughly 30,000 clones, with approximately 17% observed a single time. Sample: blood. The receptors shown here come from a female donor with papillary thyroid cancer or a benign thyroid nodule (not recorded which). Some clones in this sample may be carry-over from other donors' samples. CDR3s include the opening cysteine and the closing phenylalanine or tryptophan. D genes are given only for firm matches. Clone size is stated in some rows and not others, as once, few, many or a class when expanded.

D: -
J: TRBJ2-7
V: TRBV6-2/TRBV6-3
size: medium-sized
DNA: TGTGCCAGCAGTTACGGGGGGACAGCGCATTACGAGCAGTACTTC
CDR3: CASSYGGTAHYEQYF

D: TRBD2
J: TRBJ2-3
V: TRBV7-8
size: many
DNA: TGTGCCAGCAGCATAACTCGGACTAGCAATACGCAGTATTTT
CDR3: CASSITRTSNTQYF

D: TRBD1
J: TRBJ1-1
V: TRBV24-1
size: few
DNA: TGTGCCACAGGCACGGGACAGGGATCCAACACTGAAGCTTTCTTT
CDR3: CATGTGQGSNTEAFF

D: -
J: TRBJ1-2
V: TRBV4-3
size: many
DNA: TGCGCCAGCAGCCCGGACAAAAACTATGGCTACACCTTC
CDR3: CASSPDKNYGYTF

D: TRBD2
J: TRBJ2-2
V: TRBV7-2
size: medium-sized
DNA: TGTGCCAGCAGCTTAGGCGCGGGAGGGACCGGGGAGCTGTTTTTT
CDR3: CASSLGAGGTGELFF

D: TRBD1
J: TRBJ1-2
V: TRBV30
size: many
DNA: TGTGCCTGGAGGCCGGGACAGAACTATGGCTACACCTTC
CDR3: CAWRPGQNYGYTF

D: -
J: TRBJ2-1
V: TRBV5-8
size: many
DNA: TGTGCCAGCAGCTTCGGGATCGCGAAGCAGTTCTTC
CDR3: CASSFGIAKQFF

D: -
J: TRBJ1-2
V: TRBV4-1
size: many
DNA: TGCGCCAGCAGCCCTACACTTAGCGCTAACTATGGCTACACCTTC
CDR3: CASSPTLSANYGYTF

D: -
J: TRBJ1-4
V: TRBV7-8
size: -
DNA: TGTGCCAACAGCTCGTGGGATGGGGTATGGGCTGAAAAACTGTTTTTT
CDR3: CANSSWDGVWAEKLFF

D: -
J: TRBJ2-5
V: TRBV7-8
size: few
DNA: TGTGCCAGTAGCATCCTGGGAGAGACACAGTACTTC
CDR3: CASSILGETQYF

D: -
J: TRBJ1-5
V: TRBV6-1
size: many
DNA: TGTGCCAGCAGTCCAAGGACAGATCCTCAGCCCCAGCATTTT
CDR3: CASSPRTDPQPQHF

D: -
J: TRBJ2-7
V: TRBV19
size: many
DNA: TGTGCCAGTAGTAAGGGGTCCCACGAGCAGTACTTC
CDR3: CASSKGSHEQYF

D: TRBD1
J: TRBJ1-1
V: TRBV20-1
size: -
DNA: TGCAGTGCTGATACAGGGGGAGGCACTGAAGCTTTCTTT
CDR3: CSADTGGGTEAFF

D: -
J: TRBJ1-1
V: TRBV14
size: many
DNA: TGTGCCAGCAGCTATAGTCCAGGATTCACTGAAGCTTTCTTT
CDR3: CASSYSPGFTEAFF

D: TRBD1
J: TRBJ1-4
V: TRBV7-3
size: many
DNA: TGTGCCAGCAGCTACGGGACAGGGGGAAAACTGTTTTTT
CDR3: CASSYGTGGKLFF

D: TRBD1
J: TRBJ2-7
V: TRBV6-1
size: few
DNA: TGTGCCAGCAGTGAAAGGGGGCCCGGGTACGAGCAGTACTTC
CDR3: CASSERGPGYEQYF